This T cell receptor (beta chain) stems from a study of cytomegalovirus exposure and HLA in healthy donors. Notes on the study in general: A later analysis appeared to link common viral pathogens to several of the most significant clusters. Later, an analysis showed that TCR beta chains associated with HLA were more clonally expanded than others that were equally common.

This clone was counted a few times. What it binds is unknown. The PCR had 60 Vbeta and 13 Jbeta primers. Sequencing used immunoSEQ multiplex PCR; TCRdb keeps in-frame clones, though not all of them. The table has some 220,000 clones, 80% to 90% seen once. Per germline, CDR1 MNHNS and CDR2 SASEGT. The CDR3 runs 15 residues. Trimming took off 1 base at V and 0 bases at J, with 9 bases between the two ends. The receptor was isolated from a woman aged 18-29 years in good health and CMV-seronegative. Sequenced: PBMCs. This sequence joins TRBV6-1 and TRBJ1-2; TRBD1 is a possible D gene (5 bases). DNA for the CDR3: TGTGCCAGCAGTGAAGAGGGGAATACTAACTATGGCTACACCTTC. Residues: CASSEEGNTNYGYTF.